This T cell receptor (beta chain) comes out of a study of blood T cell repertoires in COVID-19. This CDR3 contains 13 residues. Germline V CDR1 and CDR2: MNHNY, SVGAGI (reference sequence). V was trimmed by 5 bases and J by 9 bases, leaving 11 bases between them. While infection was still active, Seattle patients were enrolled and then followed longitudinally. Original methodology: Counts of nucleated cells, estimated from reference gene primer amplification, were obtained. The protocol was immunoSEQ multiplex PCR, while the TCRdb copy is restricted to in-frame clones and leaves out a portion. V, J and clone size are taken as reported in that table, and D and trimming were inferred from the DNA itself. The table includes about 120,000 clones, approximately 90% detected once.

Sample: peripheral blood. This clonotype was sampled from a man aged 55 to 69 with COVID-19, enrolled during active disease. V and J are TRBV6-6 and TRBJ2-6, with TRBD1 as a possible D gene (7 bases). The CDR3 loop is CASSHRGLNVLTF. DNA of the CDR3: TGTGCCAGCAGTCACAGGGGACTCAACGTCCTGACTTTC.